Included here is one TCR beta chain sequence, with context. The protocol was immunoSEQ multiplex PCR, while the TCRdb copy is restricted to in-frame clones and leaves out a portion. The sample lists around 2.1 million clones, 93% occurring once. These data are taken from a study of shared clonotypes between healthy human individuals. There are 16 residues in the CDR3. CDR1 and CDR2 from the germline V gene are SGHTA and FQGNSA. V dropped 2 bases and J dropped 7 bases, with 18 bases sitting between them. Naive CD8 cells lacked CD45RO and underwent positive selection for CCR7, leaving out terminally differentiated effector memory CD45RA+ cells.

Sequenced: naive CD8+ T cells from PBMCs. The TCR originated in a man between 18 and 29 years old in good health. Some clones in this sample may be carry-over from other donors' samples. J is TRBJ1-5 and V is TRBV7-2; D is unresolved. CDR3 sequence (DNA): TGTGCCAGCAGCTTAATTGAGAGGGATCGGAGCCAGCCCCAGCATTTT. This sequence encodes CASSLIERDRSQPQHF.